Sequencing of this TCR beta chain was carried out in a study of T-cell reconstitution after alpha-beta-depleted transplantation in children (dated by TCRdb to 2016 to 2017). Some background on the complete study: T-cell immune reconstitution after TCRalphabeta/CD19-depleted allogeneic hematopoietic cell transplantation in children was quantitatively tracked in the study by means of TCR repertoire profiling. Results and caveats for the whole study, not just this receptor: In some patients, the high TCRbeta diversity seen at day 60 was put down to recipient T cells and intrathymic progenitors that had survived conditioning. Apparently early alphabetaT-cell count recovery about two months after transplant reportedly relied on only several hundred rapidly expanded clones derived from non-depleted graft cells. Over subsequent months, a decline in hyperexpanded clone frequencies was noted, and after one year, T-cell counts and TCRbeta diversity were mostly ascribed to newly produced T cells.

The CDR3 holds 13 amino acids from the cysteine to the phenylalanine. The sequence is cut down to CDR3 DNA, 39 bases in frame from base 1. CDR1 DFQATT and CDR2 SNEGSKA are derived from the germline V gene (reference sequence). The junction carries 10 bases between V and J, which are trimmed by 5 bases and 1 base respectively. The library was made by PCR. Reads for this sample came from an Illumina HiSeq 2500. TCR library preparation used molecular barcoding, with unique molecular identifiers applied to normalize quantification of the TCRbeta repertoire. Clones were called with MiXCR by TCRdb after fastp trimmed the public reads at Q25, and only in-frame beta chains were retained. Every CDR3 protein is listed once, alongside the most common genes and DNA of its rows. This sample holds fewer than 700,000 distinct CDR3 sequences; roughly 13% were observed only once. The leading ten clones occupy over 2% of the sample.

For this clonotype: Its antigen remains undetermined. Base qualities are not recorded, but no much larger clone differs from it by a single base.

The meaning of the sample's treatment or condition label: allogeneic hematopoietic cell transplantation with graft depleted of TCRalphabeta T cells and CD19 B cells. The children who served as transplant recipients had been given grafts of TCRalphabeta/CD19-depleted allogeneic hematopoietic cells. The source material was PBMCs, mostly from graft donor cells, sampled 360 days after TCRalphabeta/CD19-depleted stem cell transplant. The TCR was taken from a male patient between 5 and 17 years old who had a stem cell transplant for acute myeloid leukemia, so the T cells may come from the graft donor. This chain is built from TRBV20-1 and TRBJ2-3; possibly the D gene is TRBD2, per 6 matching bases. The DNA is TGCAGTGCTGGGGACTTTCGCACAGATACGCAGTATTTT. Its translation reads: CSAGDFRTDTQYF.